The 14 T cell receptor beta chains below were found in one sample sequenced in a study of cytomegalovirus exposure and HLA in healthy donors. The study ran its PCR with 60 Vbeta and 13 Jbeta primers. The method was immunoSEQ multiplex PCR; TCRdb's version includes in-frame clones alone and lacks a portion of them. Here the sample spans 95,000 to 100,000 clones, around four fifths being singletons. Sequenced input: PBMCs. The receptors were gathered from a man aged 35-49 years in good health and CMV-seronegative.

The rearrangement links TRBV29-1 to TRBJ1-2, with TRBD1 matching 7 bases. From germline, CDR1 is SQVTM and CDR2 ANQGSEA. This CDR3 is built from 15 residues. V trimming: 3 bases; J trimming: 1 base; junction bases outside the gene matches: 8. The CDR3 protein is CSVERGRGFNYGYTF. CDR3 DNA: TGCAGCGTTGAGAGAGGCAGGGGGTTTAACTATGGCTACACCTTC.

This sequence joins TRBV6-1 and TRBJ1-4, with D maybe TRBD1 (5 bases). Germline V CDR1 and CDR2: MNHNS, SASEGT. This CDR3 spans 14 amino acids. V was pared by 6 bases and J by 8 bases, with 16 bases between. The CDR3 DNA sequence: TGTGCCAGCAGAAGGAGTGGGGGGGAGGAAAAACTGTTTTTT. This encodes CASRRSGGEEKLFF.

This rearrangement joins TRBV6-6 to TRBJ1-2; maybe TRBD1 (5 bases). Germline V gene sequence: CDR1 MNHNY, CDR2 SVGAGI (reference sequence). Trimming stripped 3 bases from V and 7 bases from J, with 12 bases between. The CDR3 runs to 13 residues. The CDR3 nucleotides read TGTGCCAGCAGTTATGGGGGGAGGGGTGGCTACACCTTC. It codes for CASSYGGRGGYTF.

The V gene is TRBV10-3, the J gene TRBJ1-1, with unresolved D. This CDR3 has 14 residues. Germline V gene data show CDR1 as ENHRY and CDR2 as SYGVKD. The germline V and J ends were trimmed by 2 bases and 0 bases, with 7 bases remaining between them. CDR3 nucleotides: TGTGCCATCAGTGAGACAGAGATGAACACTGAAGCTTTCTTT. The encoded protein is CAISETEMNTEAFF.

This clone was detected a few times. V and J are TRBV10-3 and TRBJ2-2; D unclear. The CDR3 has 13 residues. Trimming pared 2 bases from V and 4 bases from J, leaving 5 bases between. The germline CDR1 and CDR2 sequences are ENHRY and SYGVKD. In DNA form, the CDR3 reads TGTGCCATCAGTGAGACACGCACCGGGGAGCTGTTTTTT. Its protein product is CAISETRTGELFF.

The chain combines TRBV11-3 with TRBJ2-1, with TRBD1 matching over 9 bases. There are 16 residues in the CDR3. Germline V lookup: CDR1 SGHNT, CDR2 YENEEA. V gave up 1 base and J gave up 7 bases; unmatched junction bases: 8. Here the CDR3 DNA reads TGTGCCAGCAGCTTAGGAGGGACAGGGTTTCCGAATGAGCAGTTCTTC. The encoded protein is CASSLGGTGFPNEQFF. Based on the CDR3 plus reference TRBV11-3 and TRBJ2-1, the full variable domain is EAGVVQSPRYKIIEKKQPVAFWCNPISGHNTLYWYLQNLGQGPELLIRYENEEAVDDSQLPKDRFSAERLKGVDSTLKIQPAELGDSAVYLCASSLGGTGFPNEQFFGPGTRLTVL.

This chain joins TRBV5-1 and TRBJ1-2, with 7 bases matching TRBD1. The V gene end was trimmed by 5 bases and the J gene end by 3 bases; junction bases not matched to a gene: 7. The CDR3 is made up of 14 amino acids. CDR1 and CDR2 (germline): SGHRS, YFSETQ. Here the CDR3 reads CASSPGQAHYGYTF. The CDR3 DNA sequence: TGCGCCAGCAGTCCCGGACAGGCCCACTATGGCTACACCTTC.

V is TRBV15 and J is TRBJ1-5; 7 nucleotides agree with TRBD1. This CDR3 spans 17 amino acids. CDR1 and CDR2 from the germline V gene are LNHNV and YYDKDF (reference sequence). V was pared by 1 base and J by 1 base, with 7 bases of the junction left unmatched. Here the CDR3 DNA reads TGTGCCACCAGCAGAGGAGGGGGCGGAAAAAGCAATCAGCCCCAGCATTTT. Encoded protein: CATSRGGGGKSNQPQHF.

V usage is TRBV28 and J usage is TRBJ1-4; the D gene is possibly TRBD1 (5 bases). CDR1 and CDR2 from the germline V gene are MDHEN and SYDVKM. This CDR3 contains 15 residues. Trimming shortened V by 4 bases and J by 4 bases, and 13 bases separated the two germline ends. The CDR3 loop reads CASSSPGPYNEKLFF. The CDR3 DNA reads TGTGCCAGCAGTTCACCAGGGCCCTATAATGAAAAACTGTTTTTT.

This clone counts as medium-sized. The chain is built from TRBV6-5 and TRBJ2-1, with D tentatively TRBD2 (5 bases). CDR1 and CDR2 from the germline V gene are MNHEY and SVGAGI. The CDR3 length is 16 residues. V lost 0 bases to trimming and J lost 3 bases, with 12 bases between them. The CDR3 nucleotides read TGTGCCAGCAGTTACTCGTGGGGAGTGCACTACAATGAGCAGTTCTTC. This encodes CASSYSWGVHYNEQFF.

For this clone: Other DNA variants within this sample encode the same CDR3. The chain employs TRBV7-9 and TRBJ2-1, with unresolved D. V dropped 0 bases and J dropped 8 bases, with 5 bases sitting between them. Germline CDR1 reads SEHNR; CDR2 reads FQNEAQ (reference sequence). This CDR3 has 12 residues. CDR3 amino acids: CASSLAVDEQFF. CDR3 nucleotides: TGTGCCAGCAGCTTAGCCGTTGATGAGCAGTTCTTC.

The chain carries TRBV5-1 and TRBJ1-1; D is unresolved. CDR3 length equals 14 residues. The germline gives CDR1 SGHRS, CDR2 YFSETQ. V lost 4 bases and J lost 3, with 13 bases in between. The DNA of the CDR3 is TGCGCCAGCAGCCAGCGTGGGAGATACACTGAAGCTTTCTTT. Amino acid sequence: CASSQRGRYTEAFF.

The CDR3 region has the DNA TGTGCCAGCAGCCTCCTGACTAGCGGGGGGTTCGGGGAGCTGTTTTTT. It translates to CASSLLTSGGFGELFF. The genes are TRBV7-6 and TRBJ2-2, with 13 positions matching TRBD2. Germline loops: CDR1 SGHVS, CDR2 FNYEAQ. The CDR3 runs to 16 residues. Unmatched junction bases numbered 7, after V lost 5 bases and J lost 7 bases.

The chain is built from TRBV13 and TRBJ1-4; TRBD1 matches at 8 bases. The V and J ends lost 7 bases and 4 bases, in that order; junction bases with no gene match: 11. Germline-derived CDR1 and CDR2 are PRHDT and FYEKMQ (reference sequence). This CDR3 spans 16 amino acids. The chain's CDR3 is CASTFNDRGRNEKLFF. The CDR3 coding sequence is TGTGCCAGCACCTTTAACGACAGGGGTCGTAATGAAAAACTGTTTTTT.